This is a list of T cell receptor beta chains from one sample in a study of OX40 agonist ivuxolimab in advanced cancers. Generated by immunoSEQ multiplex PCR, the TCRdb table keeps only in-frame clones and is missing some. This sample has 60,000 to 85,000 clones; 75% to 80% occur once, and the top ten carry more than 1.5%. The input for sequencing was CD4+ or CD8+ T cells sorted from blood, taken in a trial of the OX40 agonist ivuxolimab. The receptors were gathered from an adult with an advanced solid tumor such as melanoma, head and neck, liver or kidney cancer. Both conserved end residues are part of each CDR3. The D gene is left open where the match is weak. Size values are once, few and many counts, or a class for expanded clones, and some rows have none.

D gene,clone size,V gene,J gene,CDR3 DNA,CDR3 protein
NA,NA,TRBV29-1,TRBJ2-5,TGCAGCGTCCAGGGGCGTCTAGAGACCCAGTACTTC,CSVQGRLETQYF
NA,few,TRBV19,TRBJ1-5,TGTGCCAGTAGGCGGGATTTTTCATATCAGCCCCAGCATTTT,CASRRDFSYQPQHF
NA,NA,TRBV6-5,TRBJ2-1,TGTGCCAGCAGTTCCCAGAAGGGGTGGAATGAGCAGTTCTTC,CASSSQKGWNEQFF
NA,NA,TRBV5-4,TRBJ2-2,TGTGCCAGCAGCCTGGGACTTCAGAACACCGGGGAGCTGTTTTTT,CASSLGLQNTGELFF
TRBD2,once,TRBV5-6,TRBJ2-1,TGTGCCAGCACCGCACGGACTAGCGGGAGAGGGAGGTCCTACAATGAGCAGTTCTTC,CASTARTSGRGRSYNEQFF
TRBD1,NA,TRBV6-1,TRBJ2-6,TGTGCCAGCAGTGGACAGGGGGCCATTGGGGCCAACGTCCTGACTTTC,CASSGQGAIGANVLTF
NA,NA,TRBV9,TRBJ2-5,TGTGCCAGCAGCGTATTGGCACAACAGGGGACCCAGTACTTC,CASSVLAQQGTQYF
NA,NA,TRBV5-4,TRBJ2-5,TGTGCCAGCAGCTTGGTATTAGATTTTCGCCAAGAGACCCAGTACTTC,CASSLVLDFRQETQYF
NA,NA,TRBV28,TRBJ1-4,TGTGCCAGCAGTTGGGGGGCAACTAATGAAAAACTGTTTTTT,CASSWGATNEKLFF
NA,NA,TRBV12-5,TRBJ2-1,TGTGCTAGTGGTTTGAGGGTGGCGGGGGCGTCCTACAATGAGCAGTTCTTC,CASGLRVAGASYNEQFF
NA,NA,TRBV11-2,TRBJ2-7,TGTGCCAGCAAGTATACAACCCTCTACGAGCAGTACTTC,CASKYTTLYEQYF
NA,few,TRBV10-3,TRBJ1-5,TGTGCCTCCAGCATTACAGTTGGCCAGCCCCAGCATTTT,CASSITVGQPQHF
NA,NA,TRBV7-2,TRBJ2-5,TGTGCCAGCAGCTTGAAAGAGACCCAGTACTTC,CASSLKETQYF
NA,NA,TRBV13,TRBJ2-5,TGTGCCAGCAGCTCGCTCGTGGGGGCTAGGGAGACCCAGTACTTC,CASSSLVGARETQYF